Below, 5 T cell receptor beta chains from the same sample are listed, as sequenced in a study of blood T cell repertoires in COVID-19. This table comes from immunoSEQ multiplex PCR, and its TCRdb copy is limited to in-frame clones, with some not included. This sample yields some 8,000 clones, of which 84% are seen a single time; 32% belongs to the top ten. The sequenced sample was peripheral blood. All receptors derive from a human donor in a cohort sampled during active COVID-19.

This sequence joins TRBV13 and TRBJ1-1; D perhaps matches TRBD1 (6 bases). V dropped 5 bases and J dropped 4 bases, with 20 bases sitting between them. Germline V gene data show CDR1 as PRHDT and CDR2 as FYEKMQ (reference sequence). CDR3 length: 16 amino acids. CDR3 DNA: TGTGCCAGCAGCCCCTCCGGGACACCCTATGGCACTGAAGCTTTCTTT. Its protein product is CASSPSGTPYGTEAFF.

The chain has TRBV4-1 and TRBJ2-5; 7 nucleotides match TRBD1. V lost 3 bases to trimming and J lost 2 bases; unmatched junction nucleotides: 6. The CDR3 length is 15 residues. Germline-derived CDR1 and CDR2 are MGHRA and YSYEKL. CDR3 in amino acids: CASSQATGAQETQYF. In DNA form, the CDR3 reads TGCGCCAGCAGCCAGGCTACAGGGGCACAAGAGACCCAGTACTTC.

This clone was detected only once. The chain is built from TRBV11-2 and TRBJ2-2; no reliable D call. The ends were cut back, 10 bases at V and 1 base at J, with 7 bases in the middle. CDR3 length equals 12 residues. CDR1 and CDR2 (germline): SGHAT, FQNNGV. CDR3 sequence (DNA): TGTGCCACAACGGGGAACACCGGGGAGCTGTTTTTT. As protein: CATTGNTGELFF.

V is TRBV2 and J is TRBJ2-7; D gene ambiguous. Deletions cut 0 bases from V and 4 bases from J, with 10 bases between. CDR3 size: 14 residues. Per germline, CDR1 SNHLY and CDR2 FYNNEI. The CDR3 DNA reads TGTGCCAGCAGTGAAGCCACTTTTCGTTACGAGCAGTACGTC. This sequence encodes CASSEATFRYEQYV.

The table lists this clone with a few counts. This chain connects TRBV24-1 to TRBJ1-1; TRBD1 is a possible D gene (6 bases). This CDR3 spans 12 amino acids. CDR1 is KGHDR and CDR2 is SFDVKD in the germline V gene. Trimming cost V 7 bases and J 6 bases, with 11 bases left between them. CDR3 residues: CATRGRQAEAFF. The CDR3 nucleotides read TGTGCCACCAGAGGGAGACAGGCTGAAGCTTTCTTT.